The 26 T cell receptor beta chains presented below share a single source sample, sequenced in a study of T cell clones after liver transplantation. Clones were sequenced by immunoSEQ multiplex PCR, and TCRdb holds only the in-frame ones, with some missing. This sample has 45,000 to 60,000 clones, with 70% found just once. Sequencing was performed on CD4+ T cells from blood, taken at the approximately 15-month timepoint. These receptors all stem from a human patient who received a liver transplant. Some T cells may be provided by the graft donor.

The rearrangement links TRBV5-1 to TRBJ2-2; D assignment may be TRBD1 or TRBD2 (6 bases each). V lost 3 bases to trimming and J lost 5 bases, with 17 bases between them. Germline CDR1 reads SGHRS; CDR2 reads YFSETQ. The CDR3 is made up of 16 amino acids. Here the CDR3 reads CASSSGGMPLTGELFF. In DNA, the CDR3 is TGCGCCAGCAGCTCCGGGGGCATGCCGTTAACCGGGGAGCTGTTTTTT.

The chain has TRBV27 and TRBJ2-3; 8 nucleotides match TRBD2. CDR1 and CDR2 from the germline V gene are MNHEY and SMNVEV (reference sequence). Losses at the gene ends were 10 bases for V and 8 bases for J; bases not matched to a gene: 20. This CDR3 has 16 amino acids. The DNA for the CDR3 is TGTGCCACTGGTTCCGTGGCCGGGACTAGGGAATCTACGCAGTATTTT. It is translated as CATGSVAGTRESTQYF.

This chain connects TRBV6-6 to TRBJ1-5, with TRBD1 matching over 11 bases. The CDR3 length is 16 residues. The trim removed 4 bases at V and 4 bases at J, leaving 6 bases unmatched. In germline, CDR1 is MNHNY, CDR2 SVGAGI (reference sequence). The CDR3 DNA is TGTGCCAGCAGTTTGGGACAGGGGGTAGAGAATCAGCCCCAGCATTTT. Its protein product is CASSLGQGVENQPQHF.

The count of this clone is one. J is TRBJ2-2 and V is TRBV7-9; 7 nucleotides align to TRBD1. Losses at the gene ends were 1 base for V and 1 base for J; bases not matched to a gene: 0. The CDR3 has 15 amino acids. Germline V lookup: CDR1 SEHNR, CDR2 FQNEAQ (reference sequence). This CDR3 is CASSLGQGNTGELFF. CDR3 coding DNA: TGTGCCAGCAGCTTAGGACAGGGGAACACCGGGGAGCTGTTTTTT. Complete variable domain (other parts from reference TRBV7-9 and TRBJ2-2): DTGVSQNPRHKITKRGQNVTFRCDPISEHNRLYWYRQTLGQGPEFLTYFQNEAQLEKSRLLSDRFSAERPKGSFSTLEIQRTEQGDSAMYLCASSLGQGNTGELFFGEGSRLTVL.

V and J are TRBV6-1 and TRBJ1-1; D is unresolved. Germline V gene data show CDR1 as MNHNS and CDR2 as SASEGT. The CDR3 loop spans 15 amino acids. The germline V and J ends were trimmed by 2 bases and 0 bases, with 10 bases remaining between them. CDR3 sequence reads: CASSEHSQMNTEAFF. In DNA, the CDR3 is TGTGCCAGCAGTGAACACAGCCAAATGAACACTGAAGCTTTCTTT.

V usage is TRBV2 and J usage is TRBJ2-7; 11 bases are a match to TRBD2. Germline CDR1 SNHLY, CDR2 FYNNEI. J lost 6 bases, V lost 8 bases, and 6 bases had no gene match. The CDR3 is 13 residues long. The CDR3 here is CASPSGRNAEQYV. The CDR3 DNA reads TGTGCCAGCCCTAGCGGGAGGAATGCCGAGCAGTACGTC.

The chain recombines TRBV27 with TRBJ2-3, with 11 bases aligning to TRBD2. This CDR3 is 17 amino acids long. Germline assignment: CDR1 MNHEY and CDR2 SMNVEV (reference sequence). The trim removed 5 bases at V and 5 bases at J, leaving 12 bases unmatched. The CDR3 here is CASSPLLSGGAVDTQYF. The CDR3 nucleotides read TGTGCCAGCAGTCCCCTCCTTAGCGGGGGGGCAGTAGATACGCAGTATTTT.

The chain links TRBV19 to TRBJ1-5, with D unresolved. CDR3 size: 13 residues. With 6 bases removed from V and 5 bases from J, the gap between germline ends came to 11 bases. CDR1 LNHDA and CDR2 SQIVND come from the germline V gene (reference sequence). The CDR3 DNA sequence: TGTGCCAGTAGATATGATGCGTATCAGCCCCAGCATTTT. Its protein product is CASRYDAYQPQHF.

The gene calls are TRBV19 and TRBJ2-4; D is uncertain. The V end was cut by 4 bases, the J end by 6 bases, with 13 bases between. This CDR3 is 14 amino acids long. Germline V CDR1 and CDR2: LNHDA, SQIVND (reference sequence). The CDR3, as DNA: TGTGCCAGTAGTAGGCCTGGGTTCGGAAACATTCAGTACTTC. Protein sequence: CASSRPGFGNIQYF.

The chain is built from TRBV5-1 and TRBJ1-1; unclear D gene. V lost 0 bases to trimming and J lost 1 base, with 19 bases between them. The CDR3 length is 18 residues. Per germline, CDR1 SGHRS and CDR2 YFSETQ. DNA for the CDR3: TGCGCCAGCAGCTTGGGAATCCTGGCCCTAAAGCAGAACACTGAAGCTTTCTTT. It is translated as CASSLGILALKQNTEAFF.

This clone was detected a few times. This chain joins TRBV30 and TRBJ2-5; D not certain. V lost 4 bases, J lost 6 bases, and 12 bases lay in between. The CDR3 has 12 amino acids. From germline, CDR1 is GTSNPN and CDR2 SVGIG (reference sequence). In nucleotides, the CDR3 is TGTGCCTGGACCGGGCCCGGAAAGACCCAGTACTTC. It specifies CAWTGPGKTQYF.

The rearrangement uses TRBV2 and TRBJ1-2; D call uncertain. The CDR3 has 13 residues. V lost 6 bases to trimming and J lost 6 bases, with 14 bases between them. CDR1 SNHLY and CDR2 FYNNEI come from the germline V gene. The CDR3 nucleotides read TGTGCCAGCAGCGGCGACGGGAGGGATGGCTACACCTTC. As protein: CASSGDGRDGYTF.

The V and J genes are TRBV10-3 and TRBJ2-1; tentatively, D is TRBD1 (6 bases). Trimming shortened V by 4 bases and J by 6 bases, and 10 bases separated the two germline ends. Germline CDR1 and CDR2: ENHRY and SYGVKD. The CDR3 extends over 13 amino acids. The CDR3 sequence: CAISGGPGNEQFF. CDR3 sequence (DNA): TGTGCCATCAGTGGGGGGCCAGGCAATGAGCAGTTCTTC.

This clone was picked up one time. The gene calls are TRBV5-1 and TRBJ2-5; possible D gene TRBD2, 6 bases. Trimming pared 6 bases from V and 0 bases from J, leaving 15 bases between. This CDR3 has 15 residues. The germline gives CDR1 SGHRS, CDR2 YFSETQ. CDR3 nucleotides: TGCGCCAGCATGCAGGGCGGGGAGTACCAAGAGACCCAGTACTTC. Translation gives CASMQGGEYQETQYF.

The chain combines TRBV30 with TRBJ1-1; D possibly corresponds to TRBD1 (5 bases). The CDR3 has 13 residues. The V end was cut by 2 bases, the J end by 6 bases, with 13 bases between. CDR1 is GTSNPN and CDR2 is SVGIG in the germline V gene (reference sequence). The CDR3 coding sequence is TGTGCCTGGAGTTCCCAGGGCGGCCCTGAAGCTTTCTTT. Its translation is CAWSSQGGPEAFF.

The chain is built from TRBV4-1 and TRBJ2-1, with D tentatively TRBD2 (6 bases). Germline CDR1 is MGHRA and CDR2 is YSYEKL. Between the trimmed V and J ends, which lost 0 bases and 10 bases, there was a span of 10 bases. CDR3 length equals 13 residues. CDR3 sequence (DNA): TGCGCCAGCAGCCAAGATCGGCGGGGAGAGCAGTTCTTC. This gives the protein CASSQDRRGEQFF.

The CDR3 DNA is TGTGCCAGTACCGCGGACAGCACTGAAGCTTTCTTT. It is translated as CASTADSTEAFF. This sequence joins TRBV19 and TRBJ1-1, with D perhaps matching TRBD1 (6 bases). Germline CDR1 is LNHDA and CDR2 is SQIVND (reference sequence). Trimming took 7 bases from V and 4 from J, leaving 10 bases between them. The CDR3 has 12 residues.

The chain has TRBV2 and TRBJ1-5; weak D call: TRBD1 (5 bases). Trimming shortened V by 5 bases and J by 5 bases, and 13 bases separated the two germline ends. The CDR3 consists of 14 residues. Germline-derived CDR1 and CDR2 are SNHLY and FYNNEI. The CDR3 region is CASSLGGDYQPQHF. For the CDR3, the DNA is TGTGCCAGCAGTCTCGGGGGGGACTATCAGCCCCAGCATTTT.

The chain is built from TRBV7-6 and TRBJ2-3; tentatively, D is TRBD2 (5 bases). CDR3 length equals 16 residues. V was shortened by 0 bases and J by 2 bases, with 12 bases between the two germline ends. Per the germline V gene, CDR1 is SGHVS and CDR2 is FNYEAQ. The CDR3 nucleotides read TGTGCCAGCAGCTTAGCGTCAAGCGGTGCCACAGATACGCAGTATTTT. Protein sequence: CASSLASSGATDTQYF.

CDR3 bases: TGTGCCAGCAGCTGGGGCTTAGCGGGAGACTCCTACAATGAGCAGTTCTTC. Encoded protein: CASSWGLAGDSYNEQFF. The chain combines TRBV5-6 with TRBJ2-1, with 9 bases matching TRBD2. Losses at the gene ends were 3 bases for V and 0 bases for J; bases not matched to a gene: 7. Germline V gene lookup returns CDR1 SGHDT and CDR2 YYEEEE. The length of the CDR3 is 17 residues.

CDR3 bases: TGTGCCAGCACCCTGGAGACCCGAAGCTACGAGCAGTACGTC. Its translation is CASTLETRSYEQYV. The chain joins TRBV2 to TRBJ2-7; D gene unclear. The CDR3 loop spans 14 amino acids. Trimming removed 7 bases at V and 3 bases at J, with 16 bases between. Germline values: CDR1 SNHLY, CDR2 FYNNEI.

The chain recombines TRBV29-1 with TRBJ2-5; 9 nucleotides match TRBD2. V shed 7 bases, J shed 3 bases, and the junction held 9 bases outside the gene matches. This CDR3 is 14 amino acids long. Germline V lookup: CDR1 SQVTM, CDR2 ANQGSEA. CDR3 DNA sequence: TGCAGCGCCCTAGGGCGGGGGGGTAAAGAGACCCAGTACTTC. Translated, it gives CSALGRGGKETQYF.

The CDR3 DNA reads as TGCGCCAGCAGCTTGGGGCACACGGGAGCTAGCGAGACCCAGTACTTC. As protein: CASSLGHTGASETQYF. The gene calls are TRBV5-1 and TRBJ2-5; TRBD2 might be the D (6 bases). The CDR3 contains 16 residues. The ends were cut back, 0 bases at V and 5 bases at J, with 17 bases in the middle. Germline lookup yields CDR1 SGHRS and CDR2 YFSETQ.

The V call is TRBV28, the J call TRBJ1-3; D unclear. The V end was cut by 2 bases, the J end by 7 bases, with 9 bases between. Germline CDR1 reads MDHEN; CDR2 reads SYDVKM. The CDR3 is 13 amino acids. CDR3 residues: CASSLGAPNTIYF. As DNA, the CDR3 is TGTGCCAGCAGTTTAGGTGCCCCGAACACCATATATTTT.

V and J are TRBV27 and TRBJ2-7; no clear D. Trimming stripped 3 bases from V and 0 bases from J, with 9 bases between. This CDR3 contains 14 residues. Looked up from germline, CDR1 is MNHEY and CDR2 is SMNVEV (reference sequence). The CDR3 loop is CASSLWAGSYEQYF. CDR3 bases: TGTGCCAGCAGTTTGTGGGCAGGCTCCTACGAGCAGTACTTC.

As regards this clone: This sample includes further DNA sequences coding for the same CDR3. This chain joins TRBV2 and TRBJ1-1; 7 nucleotides match TRBD1. The CDR3 totals 15 residues. The trim removed 6 bases at V and 1 base at J, leaving 8 bases unmatched. Germline loops: CDR1 SNHLY, CDR2 FYNNEI. The chain's CDR3 is CASRSRDRENTEAFF. The CDR3 nucleotides read TGTGCCAGCAGGAGCCGGGACAGAGAGAACACTGAAGCTTTCTTT.